These 21 T cell receptor beta chains share one sample of origin, sequenced in a study of T cell repertoires in cytomegalovirus infection. TCRdb ran MiXCR on the reads and lists one entry per CDR3 protein. This sample has around 350,000 distinct CDR3 sequences; about a sixth occur once, and the top ten carry approximately 8%. The sequenced material came from PBMCs. Receptors were obtained from a human donor in good health (CMV status not recorded). Some clones in this sample may be carry-over from other donors' samples.

Only a few counts were recorded for this clonotype. The V and J genes are TRBV7-2 and TRBJ2-3; D might be TRBD1 (8 bases). The CDR3 runs to 16 residues. The V gene's germline CDR1 is SGHTA and CDR2 FQGNSA. With 1 base removed from V and 3 bases from J, the gap between germline ends came to 14 bases. CDR3 amino acids: CASSLEYRGGTDTQYF. The CDR3 nucleotides are TGTGCCAGCAGCTTAGAGTACAGGGGGGGGACAGATACGCAGTATTTT.

Ten or more counts support this clonotype. This chain links TRBV7-8 with TRBJ1-1; D gene uncertain. The V end lost 5 bases, the J end lost 11 bases, and 9 bases lay between the germline ends. The CDR3 is made up of 10 amino acids. Germline assignment: CDR1 SGHVS and CDR2 FQNEAQ. In nucleotides, the CDR3 is TGTGCCAGCAGCCAACGGACGGCTTTCTTT. Protein sequence: CASSQRTAFF.

This clonotype turned up a few times. The chain couples TRBV7-9 to TRBJ2-3; D gene ambiguous. V was shortened by 6 bases and J by 4 bases, with 11 bases between the two germline ends. This CDR3 contains 13 residues. CDR1 is SEHNR and CDR2 is FQNEAQ in the germline V gene (reference sequence). CDR3: CASRVGYPDTQYF. CDR3 bases: TGTGCCAGCAGAGTAGGTTACCCAGATACGCAGTATTTT.

The chain joins TRBV3-1 to TRBJ2-1; D remains unclear. CDR3 size: 15 residues. The germline CDR1 and CDR2 sequences are LGHDT and YNNKEL (reference sequence). Trimming shortened V by 0 bases and J by 2 bases, and 8 bases separated the two germline ends. DNA of the CDR3: TGTGCCAGCAGCCAAGATAGGGCGACCTACAATGAGCAGTTCTTC. This sequence encodes CASSQDRATYNEQFF.

The genes are TRBV2 and TRBJ2-1; 12 bases fit TRBD2. In germline, CDR1 is SNHLY, CDR2 FYNNEI. Trimming cost V 4 bases and J 9 bases; bases outside gene matches: 7. The CDR3 is 15 residues long. The CDR3 loop is CASSAGLAGRGEQFF. As DNA, the CDR3 is TGTGCCAGCAGTGCTGGACTAGCGGGAAGGGGTGAGCAGTTCTTC.

This clonotype was counted only a few times. The chain is built from TRBV5-1 and TRBJ1-2, with D possibly matching TRBD1 (5 bases). CDR1 SGHRS and CDR2 YFSETQ come from the germline V gene. Trimming stripped 4 bases from V and 5 bases from J, with 18 bases between. This CDR3 contains 15 residues. CDR3 DNA sequence: TGCGCCAGCAGCCCAGGACACCAGAGGTGGTATGGCTACACCTTC. Translation: CASSPGHQRWYGYTF.

This clonotype has more than one count but fewer than ten. This chain joins TRBV2 and TRBJ2-7, with D tentatively TRBD1 (6 bases). V was pared by 9 bases and J by 2 bases, with 11 bases between. Germline V CDR1 and CDR2: SNHLY, FYNNEI. This CDR3 is built from 12 residues. CDR3 sequence (DNA): TGTGCCAGTAGGACAGAGACCTACGAGCAGTACTTC. Translating it yields CASRTETYEQYF.

This chain uses TRBV28 with TRBJ2-1; TRBD1 might be the D (6 bases). Germline V gives CDR1 MDHEN, CDR2 SYDVKM. This CDR3 has 14 amino acids. V was clipped by 8 bases and J by 4 bases, with 15 bases between them. The CDR3 is CASSSGVLYNEQFF. The CDR3 DNA is TGTGCCAGCTCGTCAGGGGTGCTGTACAATGAGCAGTTCTTC. Full variable domain (remainder filled in from reference TRBV28 and TRBJ2-1): DVKVTQSSRYLVKRTGEKVFLECVQDMDHENMFWYRQDPGLGLRLIYFSYDVKMKEKGDIPEGYSVSREKKERFSLILESASTNQTSMYLCASSSGVLYNEQFFGPGTRLTVL.

This clonotype was observed at least ten times. V usage is TRBV5-1 and J usage is TRBJ1-2; 7 bases fit TRBD1. Trimming cost V 1 base and J 8 bases; bases outside gene matches: 14. CDR3 length: 16 residues. Looked up from germline, CDR1 is SGHRS and CDR2 is YFSETQ. The CDR3 sequence is CASSLFPRQGSRGYTF. The CDR3 bases are TGCGCCAGCAGCTTGTTTCCCCGACAGGGTTCAAGAGGCTACACCTTC. Together with reference TRBV5-1 and TRBJ1-2, the CDR3 gives the full variable domain: KAGVTQTPRYLIKTRGQQVTLSCSPISGHRSVSWYQQTPGQGLQFLFEYFSETQRNKGNFPGRFSGRQFSNSRSEMNVSTLELGDSALYLCASSLFPRQGSRGYTFGSGTRLTVV.

The chain uses TRBV11-3 and TRBJ2-1, with 13 positions matching TRBD2. CDR1 and CDR2 from the germline V gene are SGHNT and YENEEA. There are 15 residues in the CDR3. The J segment lost 7 bases and the V segment lost 4 bases, leaving 4 bases of the junction unmatched. CDR3 region: CASSWRTSGRNEQFF. The CDR3 region has the DNA TGTGCCAGCAGCTGGAGGACTAGCGGGAGAAATGAGCAGTTCTTC.

This clonotype was counted once. The rearrangement links TRBV7-6 to TRBJ1-1; TRBD1 might be the D (6 bases). The CDR3 extends over 14 amino acids. V was trimmed by 4 bases and J by 4 bases, leaving 13 bases between them. Germline assignment: CDR1 SGHVS and CDR2 FNYEAQ. This CDR3 is CASSSGGAVTEAFF. The CDR3 nucleotides are TGTGCCAGCAGCTCCGGGGGCGCTGTCACTGAAGCTTTCTTT.

V usage is TRBV19 and J usage is TRBJ2-1; TRBD2 might be the D (7 bases). The V gene's germline CDR1 is LNHDA and CDR2 SQIVND (reference sequence). The CDR3 spans 14 residues. V shed 6 bases and J shed 5 bases, with 14 bases lying between them. The CDR3 DNA sequence: TGTGCCAGTAGATGGGGGAGGGGGAACAATGAGCAGTTCTTC. Protein: CASRWGRGNNEQFF.

This clonotype was seen at least ten times. The chain combines TRBV7-2 with TRBJ2-5; 7 bases map to TRBD1. Germline assignment: CDR1 SGHTA and CDR2 FQGNSA. This CDR3 region has 14 residues. The V gene end was trimmed by 6 bases and the J gene end by 2 bases; junction bases not matched to a gene: 6. The CDR3 DNA is TGTGCCAGCAGACCTTCCAGGGGGCAAGAGACCCAGTACTTC. Protein product: CASRPSRGQETQYF.

The chain recombines TRBV29-1 with TRBJ1-1; tentative D call: TRBD1 (5 bases). The germline gives CDR1 SQVTM, CDR2 ANQGSEA. Deletions cut 5 bases from V and 10 bases from J, with 11 bases between. The CDR3 is made up of 10 amino acids. The CDR3 DNA follows: TGCAGCGTTTACCGGGACGGAGCTTTCTTT. Translating it yields CSVYRDGAFF.

This chain links TRBV5-1 with TRBJ2-1; D possibly corresponds to TRBD2 (8 bases). Trimming shortened V by 1 base and J by 9 bases, and 17 bases separated the two germline ends. The CDR3 loop spans 15 amino acids. The germline CDR1 and CDR2 sequences are SGHRS and YFSETQ. CDR3 protein: CASSLYRGGQFEQFF. The CDR3 DNA follows: TGCGCCAGCAGCTTGTACCGGGGGGGACAGTTTGAGCAGTTCTTC.

The chain links TRBV7-2 to TRBJ1-4, with D possibly matching TRBD1 (6 bases). Germline assignment: CDR1 SGHTA and CDR2 FQGNSA. The CDR3 contains 15 residues. V dropped 2 bases and J dropped 6 bases, with 13 bases sitting between them. CDR3 region: CASSLLSSGDEKLFF. The CDR3 bases are TGTGCCAGCAGCTTATTATCCTCAGGGGATGAAAAACTGTTTTTT.

This clonotype was counted many times. The genes are TRBV7-2 and TRBJ2-1; the D gene is possibly TRBD2 (6 bases). Germline V CDR1 and CDR2: SGHTA, FQGNSA. Trimming removed 2 bases from V and 1 base from J, with 9 bases in between. The CDR3 loop spans 15 amino acids. The CDR3 loop is CASSLREYSYNEQFF. The CDR3 DNA follows: TGTGCCAGCAGCTTACGGGAGTATTCCTACAATGAGCAGTTCTTC.

In this sample, this clonotype turned up a few times. The chain has TRBV19 and TRBJ2-7; 11 bases map to TRBD2. There are 15 residues in the CDR3. Germline assignment: CDR1 LNHDA and CDR2 SQIVND (reference sequence). The V segment lost 4 bases and the J segment 3 bases; nucleotides outside the gene matches: 5. The CDR3 nucleotides read TGTGCCAGTAGTAGACTAGCGGGATCGGGCTACGAGCAGTACTTC. It is translated as CASSRLAGSGYEQYF.

This clonotype was recorded a few times. The chain couples TRBV7-9 to TRBJ2-7, with D maybe TRBD1 (6 bases). V was pared by 3 bases and J by 3 bases, with 15 bases between. This CDR3 contains 15 residues. Germline V gene sequence: CDR1 SEHNR, CDR2 FQNEAQ (reference sequence). The CDR3 region is CASSLLHGGFYEQYF. The CDR3 bases are TGTGCCAGCAGCTTGCTACATGGGGGCTTCTACGAGCAGTACTTC.

The DNA for the CDR3 is TGCGCCAGCAGCTTGGGGGGGACAAACTACAATGAGCAGTTCTTC. Amino acids: CASSLGGTNYNEQFF. The chain combines TRBV5-1 with TRBJ2-1; D might be TRBD1 (6 bases). Per the germline V gene, CDR1 is SGHRS and CDR2 is YFSETQ. CDR3 length equals 15 residues. Trimming pared 0 bases from V and 3 bases from J, leaving 10 bases between.

V usage is TRBV4-1 and J usage is TRBJ2-1; a possible D gene is TRBD1 (5 bases). Per germline, CDR1 MGHRA and CDR2 YSYEKL. The CDR3 consists of 15 residues. The V end was cut by 0 bases, the J end by 4 bases, with 10 bases between. The CDR3 reads CASSQDARQYNEQFF. The CDR3 bases are TGCGCCAGCAGCCAAGATGCACGACAGTACAATGAGCAGTTCTTC.